This passage covers 7 T cell receptor beta chains from one sample sequenced in a study of identical twins. One entry per CDR3 protein results from TCRdb running MiXCR on the 5' RACE reads. Found here are about 920,000 distinct CDR3 sequences, roughly an eighth of them singletons; the top ten hold 1.5% to 2%. This same sample was also part of a study on yellow fever vaccine responses in identical twins.

The sequencing input was PBMCs. The source of these receptors is a woman between 18 and 29 years old in good health.

Details on this clonotype: A much larger clone lies one base from this, so it may be a read error. V gene TRBV20-1 combines with J gene TRBJ2-3; TRBD2 matches at 12 bases. Germline lookup yields CDR1 DFQATT and CDR2 SNEGSKA (reference sequence). CDR3 length equals 19 residues. V shed 1 base and J 3 bases; nucleotides not matched to a gene: 14. CDR3 loop: CSARGGLAGKSMRTDTQYF. As DNA, the CDR3 is TGCAGTGCTAGAGGCGGACTAGCGGGAAAGTCGATGAGGACAGATACGCAGTATTTT.

This chain joins TRBV29-1 and TRBJ2-1; D gene unclear. The CDR3 totals 11 residues. V was clipped by 5 bases and J by 6 bases, with 8 bases between them. Germline CDR1 SQVTM, CDR2 ANQGSEA. The CDR3 loop reads CSVSEINEQFF. In DNA, the CDR3 is TGCAGCGTTTCTGAGATCAATGAGCAGTTCTTC.

This clonotype has a count of ten or more. The V and J genes are TRBV7-9 and TRBJ1-1, with TRBD1 matching over 8 bases. There are 13 residues in the CDR3. Germline lookup yields CDR1 SEHNR and CDR2 FQNEAQ (reference sequence). The trim removed 5 bases at V and 4 bases at J, leaving 3 bases unmatched. CDR3 in DNA: TGTGCCAGCAGCCCCACAGGGGGCACTGAAGCTTTCTTT. It codes for CASSPTGGTEAFF. Complete variable domain (other parts from reference TRBV7-9 and TRBJ1-1): DTGVSQNPRHKITKRGQNVTFRCDPISEHNRLYWYRQTLGQGPEFLTYFQNEAQLEKSRLLSDRFSAERPKGSFSTLEIQRTEQGDSAMYLCASSPTGGTEAFFGQGTRLTVV.

This clonotype was observed many times. This chain's CDR3 is CASSVAGGPGELFF. The CDR3 nucleotides are TGTGCCAGCAGTGTAGCGGGAGGGCCCGGGGAGCTGTTTTTT. The genes are TRBV25-1 and TRBJ2-2, with TRBD2 identical over 11 bases. Trimming cost V 4 bases and J 6 bases; bases outside gene matches: 1. This CDR3 contains 14 residues. The germline V gene has CDR1 MGHDK and CDR2 SYGVNS.

As to this clonotype: This clone may be a read error of a much larger clone one base away. The chain carries TRBV5-1 and TRBJ2-7, with a possible D match to TRBD1 (6 bases). Per germline, CDR1 SGHRS and CDR2 YFSETQ. The CDR3 has 14 amino acids. The ends were cut back, 4 bases at V and 2 bases at J, with 13 bases in the middle. The DNA for the CDR3 is TGCGCCAGCAGCCCCGGGACAAAGACCTACGAGCAGTACTTC. Translating it yields CASSPGTKTYEQYF.

CDR3 sequence (DNA): TGCGCCAGCAGCTTCCATGGGACTAGCGGGAGTGAGACCCAGTACTTC. Encoded protein: CASSFHGTSGSETQYF. The chain couples TRBV5-1 to TRBJ2-5; TRBD2 matches at 14 bases. Germline loops: CDR1 SGHRS, CDR2 YFSETQ. This CDR3 has 16 residues. V shed 2 bases and J 5 bases; nucleotides not matched to a gene: 5.

This clonotype has ten or more counts. J is TRBJ2-1 and V is TRBV3-1; weak D call: TRBD2 (6 bases). CDR1 and CDR2 from the germline V gene are LGHDT and YNNKEL (reference sequence). The CDR3 has 15 amino acids. The V end was cut by 4 bases, the J end by 1 base, with 11 bases between. This CDR3 reads CASSPPTRSYNEQFF. The DNA for the CDR3 is TGTGCCAGCAGCCCCCCGACTAGGTCCTACAATGAGCAGTTCTTC.